The rows below give T cell receptor beta chains drawn from one sample of a study of T-cell memory formation after mild COVID-19. TCRdb analysed the 5' RACE reads with MiXCR anew, one entry per CDR3 protein. The repertoire holds about 180,000 distinct CDR3 sequences, with approximately 16% as singletons. Sequencing used PBMCs or a T cell subset sorted from them (not recorded which). Source of these receptors: an adult woman who had mild COVID-19 (a few samples of this study predate the infection). Cell type and time point are not known. Both conserved end residues are part of each CDR3. D genes are given only for firm matches. Clone size is stated in some rows and not others, as once, few, many or a class when expanded.

d_gene	abundance	v_gene	j_gene	CDR3aa	CDR3nt
NA	few	TRBV12-3/TRBV12-4	TRBJ2-1	CASRIPGADEQFF	TGTGCCAGCAGAATCCCTGGTGCGGATGAGCAGTTCTTC
TRBD2	few	TRBV7-2	TRBJ2-2	CASSNRVLAGYTGELFF	TGTGCCAGCAGCAATAGGGTACTAGCGGGATACACCGGGGAGCTGTTTTTT
NA	NA	TRBV18	TRBJ1-2	CASSVDLNYGYTF	TGTGCCAGCTCCGTCGACCTAAACTATGGCTACACCTTC
NA	NA	TRBV7-8	TRBJ2-7	CASSLGQERYEQYF	TGTGCCAGCAGCTTAGGGCAGGAGAGGTACGAGCAGTACTTC
NA	NA	TRBV5-1	TRBJ2-7	CASSSLDSAYEQYF	TGCGCCAGCAGCTCCTTAGACAGTGCCTACGAGCAGTACTTC
TRBD2	many	TRBV6-2/TRBV6-3	TRBJ2-3	CASSSSSLLAGVGDTQYF	TGTGCCAGCAGTTCCTCGTCCCTGCTAGCGGGAGTAGGAGATACGCAGTATTTT
NA	NA	TRBV20-1	TRBJ1-1	CSALGGPNTEAFF	TGCAGTGCCCTAGGAGGTCCCAACACTGAAGCTTTCTTT
NA	NA	TRBV7-9	TRBJ2-7	CASSPTGTAREAQYF	TGTGCCAGCAGCCCAACCGGGACGGCCCGGGAAGCGCAGTACTTC
NA	few	TRBV5-1	TRBJ2-4	CASSPGDGARNIQYF	TGCGCCAGCAGCCCCGGGGATGGGGCGAGAAACATTCAGTACTTC
TRBD1	few	TRBV5-6	TRBJ2-7	CASTSGQGLYEQYF	TGTGCCAGCACCTCGGGACAGGGGTTATACGAGCAGTACTTC
TRBD2	NA	TRBV2	TRBJ2-7	CASSEGTSGKVGEYF	TGTGCCAGCAGTGAAGGTACTAGCGGGAAGGTTGGGGAGTACTTC
TRBD2	few	TRBV20-1	TRBJ2-2	CSARDGGRGTGELFF	TGCAGTGCTAGAGATGGCGGGAGAGGAACCGGGGAGCTGTTTTTT
NA	few	TRBV4-3	TRBJ1-1	CASSLQGPEAFF	TGCGCCAGCAGCCTCCAGGGTCCTGAAGCTTTCTTT
NA	few	TRBV6-6	TRBJ2-1	CASSPTDNLYNEQFF	TGTGCCAGCAGCCCAACGGATAACTTATACAATGAGCAGTTCTTC
NA	NA	TRBV5-1	TRBJ1-1	CASSLNTLNTEAFF	TGCGCCAGCAGCTTGAACACCCTGAACACTGAAGCTTTCTTT
NA	few	TRBV29-1	TRBJ1-4	CSVDLMDGRGKLFF	TGCAGCGTTGACCTAATGGACGGGAGGGGAAAACTGTTTTTT
NA	few	TRBV7-9	TRBJ2-7	CASSWGAVPYEQYF	TGTGCCAGCAGCTGGGGGGCGGTTCCGTACGAGCAGTACTTC
NA	few	TRBV12-3/TRBV12-4	TRBJ1-2	CASSFQGFNYGYTF	TGTGCCAGCAGTTTCCAGGGATTTAACTATGGCTACACCTTC
NA	NA	TRBV6-5	TRBJ1-2	CASCGVNYGYTF	TGTGCCAGCTGTGGGGTTAACTATGGCTACACCTTC
NA	NA	TRBV29-1	TRBJ2-4	CSAEGTKNIQYF	TGCAGCGCCGAGGGGACCAAAAACATTCAGTACTTC
TRBD1	NA	TRBV12-3/TRBV12-4	TRBJ1-2	CASSLWTGNGYTF	TGTGCCAGCAGTTTATGGACAGGGAATGGCTACACCTTC
NA	many	TRBV7-2	TRBJ1-5	CASSYRGNQPQHF	TGTGCCAGCAGCTACAGGGGCAATCAGCCCCAGCATTTT
NA	NA	TRBV6-1	TRBJ1-3	CASSEMSRANTIYF	TGTGCCAGCAGTGAAATGAGCAGGGCAAACACCATATATTTT
TRBD1	NA	TRBV20-1	TRBJ2-1	CSARDDRGSYNEQFF	TGCAGTGCTAGAGACGACAGGGGGTCCTACAATGAGCAGTTCTTC
NA	NA	TRBV24-1	TRBJ2-3	CATSLPGAADTQYF	TGTGCCACCAGCCTCCCAGGGGCAGCAGATACGCAGTATTTT
NA	few	TRBV12-3/TRBV12-4	TRBJ1-1	CASSLGQRQRGTEAFF	TGTGCCAGCAGTTTAGGACAGAGACAAAGGGGCACTGAAGCTTTCTTT
NA	NA	TRBV7-2	TRBJ2-6	CASSLWAPVDVANVLTF	TGTGCCAGCAGCTTGTGGGCCCCCGTAGACGTGGCCAACGTCCTGACTTTC
TRBD1	many	TRBV20-1	TRBJ2-1	CSASRTGSYNEQFF	TGCAGTGCTAGTCGGACAGGGTCCTACAATGAGCAGTTCTTC
NA	NA	TRBV7-2	TRBJ2-3	CASSFQAPPDTQYF	TGTGCCAGCAGCTTTCAAGCGCCCCCAGATACGCAGTATTTT
NA	few	TRBV7-3	TRBJ1-1	CASSPGHLNTEAFF	TGTGCCAGCAGCCCGGGACACCTGAACACTGAAGCTTTCTTT
NA	many	TRBV29-1	TRBJ2-2	CSVESDTGELFF	TGCAGCGTAGAAAGTGACACCGGGGAGCTGTTTTTT
NA	few	TRBV3-1	TRBJ1-5	CASSQVTGSGAQHF	TGTGCCAGCAGCCAAGTCACGGGCTCAGGGGCCCAGCATTTT
TRBD2	NA	TRBV5-5	TRBJ2-1	CASSLGGLAESYNEQFF	TGTGCCAGCAGCTTGGGAGGACTAGCGGAATCCTACAATGAGCAGTTCTTC
NA	few	TRBV20-1	TRBJ2-1	CSATDSGTDEQFF	TGCAGTGCTACCGACAGTGGGACGGATGAGCAGTTCTTC
TRBD1	once	TRBV27	TRBJ1-2	CASSKIPSGQMNYGYTF	TGTGCCAGCAGCAAGATCCCCTCGGGACAGATGAACTATGGCTACACCTTC
TRBD1	NA	TRBV5-1	TRBJ2-7	CASSTGQNYEQYF	TGCGCCAGCAGCACGGGACAGAATTACGAGCAGTACTTC
NA	NA	TRBV7-9	TRBJ1-1	CASSFETGRNEAFF	TGTGCCAGCAGCTTCGAAACGGGGCGGAATGAAGCTTTCTTT
TRBD1	NA	TRBV5-6	TRBJ2-5	CASSHRDRETQYF	TGTGCCAGCAGCCACCGGGACAGAGAGACCCAGTACTTC
TRBD2	NA	TRBV7-2	TRBJ2-5	CASSFYREGGETQYF	TGTGCCAGCAGCTTTTATCGGGAGGGGGGAGAGACCCAGTACTTC
NA	few	TRBV20-1	TRBJ2-1	CSARGGLFNEQFF	TGCAGTGCTAGAGGGGGACTCTTCAATGAGCAGTTCTTC
NA	NA	TRBV3-1	TRBJ2-3	CASSPEAGARTDTQYF	TGTGCCAGCAGCCCGGAGGCGGGGGCCCGCACAGATACGCAGTATTTT
NA	NA	TRBV6-5	TRBJ1-6	CASSYSEPEYNSPLHF	TGTGCCAGCAGTTACTCGGAGCCAGAATATAATTCACCCCTCCACTTT
NA	few	TRBV5-1	TRBJ1-2	CASSFEGNGYTF	TGCGCCAGCAGCTTCGAGGGGAACGGCTACACCTTC
NA	NA	TRBV12-3/TRBV12-4	TRBJ1-1	CASRVTGVGTEAFF	TGTGCCAGCAGAGTGACGGGAGTCGGCACTGAAGCTTTCTTT
TRBD1	NA	TRBV7-8	TRBJ1-2	CASSLVRTGGHRGYTF	TGTGCCAGCAGCTTAGTCCGGACAGGGGGCCATAGGGGCTACACCTTC
NA	many	TRBV5-1	TRBJ2-7	CASSLGQAVYEQYF	TGCGCCAGCAGCTTAGGCCAGGCAGTCTACGAGCAGTACTTC
TRBD1	few	TRBV7-8	TRBJ2-6	CASSLVGTGSSGANVLTF	TGTGCCAGCAGCTTAGTCGGGACAGGCAGCTCTGGGGCCAACGTCCTGACTTTC
NA	NA	TRBV2	TRBJ1-1	CASGQWNTEAFF	TGTGCCAGCGGTCAGTGGAACACTGAAGCTTTCTTT